What follows are 24 T cell receptor beta chains derived from one specimen sequenced in a study of T cells in localized non-small cell lung cancer. Only in-frame clones appear in the TCRdb table, and some are missing; sequencing was by immunoSEQ multiplex PCR. The sample lists some 2,500 clones, roughly a quarter occurring once. The sample here was lung tumor tissue, taken before any cancer treatment. The source is a woman aged 40 to 75 with stage II lung adenocarcinoma.

This clone occurred a few times. The V and J genes are TRBV23-1 and TRBJ2-7, with 8 bases identical to TRBD1. TRBV23-1 is annotated as an ORF whose role is uncertain. J lost 0 bases, V lost 6 bases, and 10 bases had no gene match. This CDR3 has 16 amino acids. CDR3 in amino acids: CASSQARGQGSYEQYF. In DNA form, the CDR3 reads TGCGCCAGCAGCCAAGCCCGCGGACAGGGCTCCTACGAGCAGTACTTC.

This sequence joins TRBV28 and TRBJ1-1; 7 bases align to TRBD1. This CDR3 is built from 13 residues. Germline CDR1 reads MDHEN; CDR2 reads SYDVKM. With 5 bases clipped from V and 3 bases from J, the junction kept 3 bases outside the gene matches. The chain's CDR3 is CASSPTGDTEAFF. CDR3 DNA: TGTGCCAGCAGTCCCACAGGGGACACTGAAGCTTTCTTT.

This clone is labeled as hyperexpanded (1% or more). This chain connects TRBV6-8 to TRBJ1-2; a possible D gene is TRBD1 (6 bases). Between the trimmed V and J ends, which lost 5 bases and 2 bases, there was a span of 6 bases. Germline lookup yields CDR1 MNHGY and CDR2 SAAAGT. The CDR3 contains 12 residues. The chain's CDR3 is CASSDRNYGYTF. DNA of the CDR3: TGTGCCAGCAGTGACAGGAACTATGGCTACACCTTC.

The CDR3 here is CASSMGRDQPQHF. The CDR3 DNA is TGTGCCAGTAGTATGGGCAGGGATCAGCCCCAGCATTTT. The rearrangement links TRBV19 to TRBJ1-5; TRBD1 is a possible D gene (5 bases). Per the germline V gene, CDR1 is LNHDA and CDR2 is SQIVND (reference sequence). Trimming left V 3 bases short and J 5 bases short, with 8 bases between. CDR3 length: 13 residues.

This clone ranks as large. V is TRBV11-3 and J is TRBJ1-1, with D uncertain. Germline V gives CDR1 SGHNT, CDR2 YENEEA. Trimming left V 3 bases short and J 0 bases short, with 8 bases between. This CDR3 is 14 amino acids long. CDR3 in amino acids: CASSFQSVNTEAFF. The CDR3 region has the DNA TGTGCCAGCAGCTTTCAGAGTGTGAACACTGAAGCTTTCTTT. Using reference TRBV11-3 and TRBJ1-1 for the parts outside the CDR3, the full variable domain is EAGVVQSPRYKIIEKKQPVAFWCNPISGHNTLYWYLQNLGQGPELLIRYENEEAVDDSQLPKDRFSAERLKGVDSTLKIQPAELGDSAVYLCASSFQSVNTEAFFGQGTRLTVV.

The genes are TRBV11-3 and TRBJ2-6, with D uncertain. Germline V lookup: CDR1 SGHNT, CDR2 YENEEA. The CDR3 sequence is 18 residues long. V dropped 1 base and J dropped 0 bases, with 13 bases sitting between them. DNA for the CDR3: TGTGCCAGCAGCTTAGTGGCTGGGTTCCTCTCTGGGGCCAACGTCCTGACTTTC. Translated: CASSLVAGFLSGANVLTF.

The chain is built from TRBV29-1 and TRBJ1-2, with 7 bases identical to TRBD1. This CDR3 is built from 12 residues. Trimming removed 8 bases from V and 4 bases from J; junction bases left unmatched: 7. Germline loops: CDR1 SQVTM, CDR2 ANQGSEA. In DNA form, the CDR3 reads TGCAGCACCCAGACAGGGATCTATGGCTACACCTTC. Amino acids: CSTQTGIYGYTF.

Only a few counts were recorded for this clone. The chain employs TRBV11-3 and TRBJ1-5; D remains ambiguous. The V and J ends lost 4 bases and 2 bases respectively, with 9 bases between them. The length of the CDR3 is 14 residues. Germline V lookup: CDR1 SGHNT, CDR2 YENEEA. The DNA for the CDR3 is TGTGCCAGCAGCTCGCGTGGGGGCAATCAGCCCCAGCATTTT. As protein: CASSSRGGNQPQHF.

The chain couples TRBV11-3 to TRBJ2-5, with D possibly matching TRBD2 (5 bases). Between the trimmed V and J ends, which lost 8 bases and 6 bases, there was a span of 19 bases. The CDR3 covers 14 residues. The germline V gene encodes CDR1 SGHNT and CDR2 YENEEA. CDR3 region: CASQDGIRVQTQYF. The CDR3 coding sequence is TGTGCCAGCCAGGACGGGATTAGGGTCCAGACCCAGTACTTC.

The CDR3 spells CASSVGGLRNSPLHF. CDR3 coding DNA: TGTGCCAGTAGTGTCGGGGGGTTGAGGAATTCACCCCTCCACTTT. The chain links TRBV19 to TRBJ1-6; maybe TRBD1 (5 bases). Per the germline V gene, CDR1 is LNHDA and CDR2 is SQIVND (reference sequence). V lost 5 bases to trimming and J lost 7 bases, with 15 bases between them. The length of the CDR3 is 15 residues.

This clone was found a few times. This chain connects TRBV11-3 to TRBJ1-1, with a possible D match to TRBD1 (5 bases). Germline-derived CDR1 and CDR2 are SGHNT and YENEEA. The V and J ends lost 6 bases and 4 bases respectively, with 21 bases between them. The CDR3 runs to 16 residues. CDR3 DNA: TGTGCCAGCAGGGAGGGGTACATGATGCGTCTCACTGAAGCTTTCTTT. It encodes CASREGYMMRLTEAFF.

This chain uses TRBV30 with TRBJ2-7; 8 bases line up with TRBD2. Per germline, CDR1 GTSNPN and CDR2 SVGIG (reference sequence). After removal of 0 bases from V and 3 bases from J, the junction contained 7 bases not matched to a gene. The CDR3 covers 15 residues. The DNA of the CDR3 is TGTGCCTGGAGTGTACTTAGCGGGAAAGGCTACGAGCAGTACTTC. Its translation: CAWSVLSGKGYEQYF.

The CDR3 sequence is CASSEAAGGKGETQYF. The CDR3 DNA follows: TGTGCCAGCAGTGAAGCAGCGGGAGGAAAAGGGGAGACCCAGTACTTC. The genes are TRBV25-1 and TRBJ2-5; 9 nucleotides agree with TRBD2. CDR3 length: 16 amino acids. Germline V gene data show CDR1 as MGHDK and CDR2 as SYGVNS. The junction had 9 bases not matched to a gene; V was cut back by 2 bases and J by 5 bases.

V is TRBV11-3 and J is TRBJ2-2; D possibly corresponds to TRBD1 (6 bases). Per the germline V gene, CDR1 is SGHNT and CDR2 is YENEEA. With 1 base removed from V and 3 bases from J, the gap between germline ends came to 18 bases. The CDR3 is 18 amino acids. CDR3 protein: CASSLVLRQGHDTGELFF. The CDR3 DNA reads TGTGCCAGCAGCTTAGTGCTAAGGCAGGGGCATGACACCGGGGAGCTGTTTTTT. The full variable domain, in which reference TRBV11-3 and TRBJ2-2 provide the parts outside the CDR3, is EAGVVQSPRYKIIEKKQPVAFWCNPISGHNTLYWYLQNLGQGPELLIRYENEEAVDDSQLPKDRFSAERLKGVDSTLKIQPAELGDSAVYLCASSLVLRQGHDTGELFFGEGSRLTVL.

This clone was detected a few times. V and J are TRBV19 and TRBJ2-1, with 8 bases that match TRBD2. The CDR3 consists of 20 residues. Losses at the gene ends were 3 bases for V and 4 bases for J; bases not matched to a gene: 20. Germline CDR1 is LNHDA and CDR2 is SQIVND (reference sequence). This chain's CDR3 is CASSIVISGSGYGPYNEQFF. The CDR3 DNA sequence: TGTGCCAGTAGTATCGTTATAAGCGGGAGTGGATATGGGCCATACAATGAGCAGTTCTTC.

The table lists this clone with a few counts. The rearrangement links TRBV7-2 to TRBJ2-3, with 10 bases that match TRBD1. The germline V gene encodes CDR1 SGHTA and CDR2 FQGNSA. The CDR3 sequence is 18 residues long. V dropped 3 bases and J dropped 1; count of bases not matched to a gene: 10. DNA of the CDR3: TGTGCCAGCAGCTTCCAGGGGACAGGGGAGCGGGGCACAGATACGCAGTATTTT. Translating gives CASSFQGTGERGTDTQYF.

This clone was seen only a few times. The chain recombines TRBV11-3 with TRBJ2-3; 7 bases align to TRBD1. There are 14 residues in the CDR3. V shed 5 bases and J 8 bases; nucleotides not matched to a gene: 10. Germline V gene sequence: CDR1 SGHNT, CDR2 YENEEA. Here the CDR3 DNA reads TGTGCCAGCAGCGTAGGGACAGCCGGCGGTACGCAGTATTTT. As protein: CASSVGTAGGTQYF.

This clone is classed as medium-sized (0.01 to 0.1%). The V call is TRBV6-8, the J call TRBJ2-3, with TRBD1 matching over 8 bases. V was clipped by 5 bases and J by 2 bases; unmatched bases: 9. Germline-derived CDR1 and CDR2 are MNHGY and SAAAGT. This CDR3 spans 16 amino acids. The CDR3 bases are TGTGCCAGCAGTCGAATCGTCCAGGGGGCCACAGATACGCAGTATTTT. This translates into CASSRIVQGATDTQYF.

This clone ranks as medium-sized. The chain joins TRBV9 to TRBJ1-1; no clear D. Looked up from germline, CDR1 is SGDLS and CDR2 is YYNGEE. V was clipped by 5 bases and J by 9 bases, with 14 bases between them. This CDR3 has 12 residues. This chain's CDR3 is CASSLEGAKAFF. CDR3 sequence (DNA): TGTGCCAGCAGTTTGGAGGGAGCTAAAGCTTTCTTT.

V and J are TRBV1 and TRBJ2-1; TRBD2 reflects the table's D call only, with no check against the DNA. TRBV1 is a pseudogene segment. The CDR3 contains 15 residues. This chain's CDR3 is CASSQASGSYNEQFF. In nucleotides, the CDR3 is TGCGCCAGCAGCCAAGCTAGCGGGTCCTACAATGAGCAGTTCTTC.

This clone is classed as large. The gene calls are TRBV28 and TRBJ2-3; 7 nucleotides match TRBD2. This CDR3 has 13 amino acids. With V trimmed by 11 bases and J by 4 bases, 9 bases remained unmatched. The germline V gene encodes CDR1 MDHEN and CDR2 SYDVKM. The CDR3 loop is CALGGFVSDTQYF. The CDR3 bases are TGTGCCTTGGGGGGGTTCGTATCAGATACGCAGTATTTT.

This clone showed up just a few times. The rearrangement links TRBV7-5 to TRBJ2-5. TRBV7-5 counts as a pseudogene. The CDR3 is made up of 16 amino acids. This CDR3 is CASSQRTSRRQETQYF. Written as DNA, the CDR3 is TGTGCCAGCAGCCAAAGGACATCTAGGAGGCAAGAGACCCAGTACTTC.

This clone was recorded a few times. This chain uses TRBV6-8 with TRBJ2-3; 7 bases line up with TRBD1. Trimming removed 5 bases from V and 2 bases from J; junction bases left unmatched: 13. Per the germline V gene, CDR1 is MNHGY and CDR2 is SAAAGT. The CDR3 has 17 residues. The CDR3 nucleotides are TGTGCCAGCAGTGACACACCGACAGGGTTCAACACAGATACGCAGTATTTT. Protein product: CASSDTPTGFNTDTQYF.

The sample holds a few counts of this clone. This chain connects TRBV28 to TRBJ2-7, with 11 bases fitting TRBD2. With V trimmed by 6 bases and J by 1 base, 5 bases remained unmatched. Germline lookup yields CDR1 MDHEN and CDR2 SYDVKM. The CDR3 is made up of 15 amino acids. The DNA of the CDR3 is TGTGCCAGCAGCCGTAGCGGGAGGGGGTCCTACGAGCAGTACTTC. Protein sequence: CASSRSGRGSYEQYF.